Listed here are 30 T cell receptor beta chains from one sample, sequenced in a study of shared clonotypes between healthy human individuals. The table came from immunoSEQ multiplex PCR; TCRdb's copy has only in-frame clones and leaves some out. The repertoire includes around 2.1 million clones, approximately 95% of them detected once, and around 0.13% sits in the top ten. The sample consisted of naive CD4+ T cells sorted from blood. Subset specified: CD45RA+ positively selected. The receptor set was obtained from a young man in good health.

Points on this clone: Within the sample, other DNA sequences also encode this same CDR3. CDR3 protein: CASSPRDRGEQYF. The DNA of the CDR3 is TGCGCCAGCAGCCCAAGGGACCGAGGCGAGCAGTACTTC. V gene TRBV5-1 combines with J gene TRBJ2-7; possibly TRBD1 or TRBD2 for D (5 bases each). Trimming left V 4 bases short and J 6 bases short, with 14 bases between. Per germline, CDR1 SGHRS and CDR2 YFSETQ. The length of the CDR3 is 13 residues.

This chain joins TRBV11-1 and TRBJ2-1; a possible D gene is TRBD1 (5 bases). The germline V gene has CDR1 SGHAT and CDR2 FQDESV (reference sequence). This CDR3 has 13 amino acids. V was shortened by 5 bases and J by 8 bases, with 13 bases between the two germline ends. This CDR3 is CASSTDRWDEQFF. Written as DNA, the CDR3 is TGTGCCAGCAGCACAGACAGATGGGATGAGCAGTTCTTC.

A note on this clone: Other DNA sequences of this sample code for an identical CDR3. The chain recombines TRBV5-1 with TRBJ2-7; no reliable D call. Germline CDR1 SGHRS, CDR2 YFSETQ. The CDR3 is 12 residues long. V lost 4 bases and J lost 2, with 7 bases in between. The CDR3 DNA follows: TGCGCCAGCAGCGCCGGAACCTACGAGCAGTACTTC. Protein sequence: CASSAGTYEQYF.

The chain couples TRBV27 to TRBJ2-1; TRBD1 matches at 9 bases. Germline CDR1 MNHEY, CDR2 SMNVEV (reference sequence). The CDR3 covers 15 residues. V lost 5 bases and J lost 9; bases outside the gene matches: 11. Written as DNA, the CDR3 is TGTGCCAGCAGTCAGGCGGGACAGGGTCACAGTGAGCAGTTCTTC. Translated, it gives CASSQAGQGHSEQFF.

On this clone: A read error may produce the germline difference seen at one junction end. V gene TRBV10-2 combines with J gene TRBJ1-3; D is uncertain. Germline CDR1 reads WSHSY; CDR2 reads SAAADI. The CDR3 is 15 residues long. The CDR3 spells CANSESGGPGNTIYF. CDR3 DNA sequence: TGCGCCAACAGTGAGTCCGGAGGGCCTGGAAACACCATATATTTT.

The genes are TRBV18 and TRBJ1-1, with D tentatively TRBD1 (5 bases). CDR1 and CDR2 (germline): KGHSH, LQKENI. The CDR3 is 14 amino acids. V lost 3 bases and J 4 bases, leaving 12 bases between the germline ends. CDR3 DNA: TGTGCCAGCTCACCCCAGGGAAGGGGCACTGAAGCTTTCTTT. Amino acid sequence: CASSPQGRGTEAFF.

This clone appeared a few times. The rearrangement links TRBV6-1 to TRBJ2-3; D not resolved. Germline loops: CDR1 MNHNS, CDR2 SASEGT. This CDR3 comprises 13 residues. V was pared by 4 bases and J by 3 bases, with 8 bases between. The CDR3 coding sequence is TGTGCCAGCAGTGCAGTATGGACAGATACGCAGTATTTT. Its translation is CASSAVWTDTQYF.

The chain carries TRBV18 and TRBJ2-7, with 9 bases fitting TRBD2. Looked up from germline, CDR1 is KGHSH and CDR2 is LQKENI. The CDR3 sequence is 15 residues long. Trimming removed 1 base from V and 4 bases from J; junction bases left unmatched: 5. As DNA, the CDR3 is TGTGCCAGCTCACCACTAGCGGGAGTGCAATACGAGCAGTACTTC. It codes for CASSPLAGVQYEQYF.

The genes are TRBV13 and TRBJ2-5; either TRBD1 or TRBD2 may supply D (5 bases each). From germline, CDR1 is PRHDT and CDR2 FYEKMQ (reference sequence). This CDR3 is 14 amino acids long. Trimming took off 4 bases at V and 5 bases at J, with 14 bases between the two ends. DNA for the CDR3: TGTGCCAGCAGCTCCGGGACGACCAGGGAGACCCAGTACTTC. It codes for CASSSGTTRETQYF.

This chain connects TRBV5-4 to TRBJ2-7; D is perhaps TRBD1 (5 bases). The CDR3 contains 15 residues. The germline V gene has CDR1 SGHNT and CDR2 YYREEE (reference sequence). V was clipped by 5 bases and J by 2 bases, with 17 bases between them. CDR3 sequence reads: CASRLDSSQAYEQYF. The CDR3 coding sequence is TGTGCCAGCAGACTCGACAGTAGCCAAGCCTACGAGCAGTACTTC.

For this clone: At the DNA level, this CDR3 is encoded by other sequences in the same sample as well. The genes are TRBV7-9 and TRBJ2-1; the match to TRBD1 covers 8 bases. After removal of 4 bases from V and 4 bases from J, the junction contained 6 bases not matched to a gene. Per the germline V gene, CDR1 is SEHNR and CDR2 is FQNEAQ (reference sequence). The CDR3 sequence is 15 residues long. CDR3 loop: CASSSSGQGYNEQFF. As DNA, the CDR3 is TGTGCCAGCAGCTCGAGCGGACAGGGTTACAATGAGCAGTTCTTC.

The V gene is TRBV11-2, the J gene TRBJ1-3, with D possibly being TRBD1 (6 bases). Germline CDR1 SGHAT, CDR2 FQNNGV. V was clipped by 7 bases and J by 0 bases, with 19 bases between them. The length of the CDR3 is 17 residues. This CDR3 is CASTPGGFLSSGNTIYF. The DNA of the CDR3 is TGTGCCAGCACCCCTGGGGGCTTCTTAAGCTCTGGAAACACCATATATTTT.

This chain connects TRBV4-1 to TRBJ1-1; TRBD1 aligns across 7 bases. The V segment lost 4 bases and the J segment 4 bases; nucleotides outside the gene matches: 6. The CDR3 is 14 amino acids. Germline V gives CDR1 MGHRA, CDR2 YSYEKL. CDR3 loop: CASSRPTGITEAFF. DNA for the CDR3: TGCGCCAGCAGCCGACCGACAGGGATCACTGAAGCTTTCTTT.

The rearrangement joins TRBV5-8 to TRBJ2-2; D ambiguous. V shed 1 base and J shed 5 bases, with 6 bases lying between them. CDR3 size: 13 residues. From germline, CDR1 is SGHTS and CDR2 YDEGEE. CDR3 nucleotides: TGTGCCAGCAGCTTGTATGCGACCGGGGAGCTGTTTTTT. Protein sequence: CASSLYATGELFF.

This clone occurred once. The chain has TRBV6-1 and TRBJ2-1, with a weak D call TRBD1 (6 bases). Germline CDR1 is MNHNS and CDR2 is SASEGT. The V end lost 7 bases, the J end lost 8 bases, and 12 bases lay between the germline ends. There are 12 residues in the CDR3. The CDR3 reads CASMGQRDEQFF. The CDR3 region has the DNA TGTGCCAGCATGGGACAAAGGGATGAGCAGTTCTTC.

The CDR3 is CASRFTAYTGEKLFF. The CDR3 coding sequence is TGTGCCAGTAGGTTTACAGCATACACTGGCGAAAAACTGTTTTTT. The chain combines TRBV19 with TRBJ1-4, with D unresolved. CDR1 and CDR2 (germline): LNHDA, SQIVND (reference sequence). The V and J ends lost 6 bases and 8 bases respectively, with 19 bases between them. This CDR3 has 15 amino acids.

The chain carries TRBV4-3 and TRBJ2-5, with 9 bases lining up with TRBD2. Germline V lookup: CDR1 LGHNA, CDR2 YSLEER. This CDR3 is built from 16 residues. The J segment lost 5 bases and the V segment lost 0 bases, leaving 7 bases of the junction unmatched. The CDR3, as DNA: TGCGCCAGCAGCCAAGATGGTAGCGGGAGAGGGGAGACCCAGTACTTC. Translation gives CASSQDGSGRGETQYF.

With respect to this clone: Other DNA sequences of this sample code for an identical CDR3. J is TRBJ1-1 and V is TRBV5-6; D possibly corresponds to TRBD1 (5 bases). The length of the CDR3 is 11 residues. The V gene lost 2 bases and the J gene lost 8 bases, with 7 bases spanning the gap. Per the germline V gene, CDR1 is SGHDT and CDR2 is YYEEEE. The CDR3 nucleotides read TGTGCCAGCAGCTTTTCAGGGGAAGCTTTCTTT. Translation gives CASSFSGEAFF.

This chain uses TRBV10-3 with TRBJ1-1; tentatively, D is TRBD1 (6 bases). V gave up 3 bases and J gave up 5 bases, with 13 bases separating them. This CDR3 comprises 14 residues. Germline-derived CDR1 and CDR2 are ENHRY and SYGVKD. CDR3 in DNA: TGTGCCATCAGTGATCAGGGAAGGGGGACTGAAGCTTTCTTT. Its translation is CAISDQGRGTEAFF.

The CDR3 sequence: CASSLGQASSYEQYF. CDR3 DNA sequence: TGTGCCAGCAGCCTCGGACAGGCTAGCTCCTACGAGCAGTACTTC. The rearrangement uses TRBV11-2 and TRBJ2-7; 7 positions agree with TRBD1. Germline V lookup: CDR1 SGHAT, CDR2 FQNNGV. V dropped 5 bases and J dropped 0; count of bases not matched to a gene: 7. The CDR3 is 15 amino acids.

In its sample, this clone was seen once. The chain employs TRBV19 and TRBJ1-2; tentatively, D is TRBD1 (6 bases). V was pared by 6 bases and J by 6 bases, with 11 bases between. The germline CDR1 and CDR2 sequences are LNHDA and SQIVND (reference sequence). The CDR3 sequence is 12 residues long. CDR3 bases: TGTGCCAGTAGCGACAGGCCGAATGGCTACACCTTC. Amino acids: CASSDRPNGYTF.

As to this clone: This same CDR3 is encoded by further DNA sequences in the sample. V is TRBV7-9 and J is TRBJ2-5; the D gene is possibly TRBD1 (6 bases). Trimming took 5 bases from V and 2 from J, leaving 12 bases between them. CDR1 SEHNR and CDR2 FQNEAQ come from the germline V gene (reference sequence). The CDR3 is made up of 14 amino acids. CDR3 coding DNA: TGTGCCAGCAGCCGGCGGACAGAACAAGAGACCCAGTACTTC. It yields the protein CASSRRTEQETQYF.

The chain has TRBV7-9 and TRBJ2-2, with 12 bases aligning to TRBD2. The CDR3 loop spans 15 amino acids. The germline gives CDR1 SEHNR, CDR2 FQNEAQ (reference sequence). The V and J ends lost 4 bases and 6 bases, in that order; junction bases with no gene match: 3. In DNA form, the CDR3 reads TGTGCCAGCAGCTCTAGCGGGGGGGTCCCCGGGGAGCTGTTTTTT. Protein: CASSSSGGVPGELFF.

The chain carries TRBV7-2 and TRBJ2-7, with D possibly being TRBD1 (6 bases). Germline CDR1 is SGHTA and CDR2 is FQGNSA. The CDR3 totals 15 residues. The ends were cut back, 0 bases at V and 6 bases at J, with 15 bases in the middle. CDR3 amino acids: CASSLARQVQGEQYF. CDR3 nucleotide sequence: TGTGCCAGCAGCTTAGCACGACAGGTACAAGGCGAGCAGTACTTC.

Concerning this clone: This sample includes further DNA sequences coding for the same CDR3. This chain uses TRBV30 with TRBJ1-3, with D maybe TRBD1 (6 bases). With 0 bases removed from V and 2 bases from J, the gap between germline ends came to 8 bases. From germline, CDR1 is GTSNPN and CDR2 SVGIG (reference sequence). The CDR3 runs to 14 residues. The CDR3 here is CAWSVGGTGNTIYF. DNA of the CDR3: TGTGCCTGGAGTGTAGGGGGGACTGGAAACACCATATATTTT.

The J gene is TRBJ2-2, the V gene TRBV7-3; D is unresolved. The germline CDR1 and CDR2 sequences are SGHTA and FQGTGA. The CDR3 is made up of 15 amino acids. Trimming removed 6 bases at V and 4 bases at J, with 15 bases between. The CDR3 DNA is TGTGCCAGCAGTCCTCCAGGTGGAAGCACCGGGGAGCTGTTTTTT. Translated, it gives CASSPPGGSTGELFF.

The chain carries TRBV5-6 and TRBJ2-7; D gene uncertain. This CDR3 contains 13 residues. CDR1 and CDR2 (germline): SGHDT, YYEEEE. The ends were cut back, 0 bases at V and 2 bases at J, with 6 bases in the middle. The CDR3 DNA reads TGTGCCAGCAGCTTGGCCAACACCTACGAGCAGTACTTC. Its translation is CASSLANTYEQYF.

This rearrangement joins TRBV5-6 to TRBJ2-1; D uncertain. Germline V lookup: CDR1 SGHDT, CDR2 YYEEEE. Trimming removed 4 bases from V and 9 bases from J, with 14 bases in between. The CDR3 has 13 amino acids. This chain's CDR3 is CASSLRDLGEQFF. The CDR3 bases are TGTGCCAGCAGCCTTAGGGATTTAGGTGAGCAGTTCTTC.

This chain uses TRBV5-4 with TRBJ1-1; D unclear. V lost 5 bases and J 1 base, leaving 12 bases between the germline ends. The CDR3 runs to 14 residues. In germline, CDR1 is SGHNT, CDR2 YYREEE (reference sequence). As DNA, the CDR3 is TGTGCCAGCAGGTTCCTGGACCGGAACACTGAAGCTTTCTTT. It translates to CASRFLDRNTEAFF.

This chain links TRBV28 with TRBJ2-7; 10 nucleotides align to TRBD1. With 6 bases clipped from V and 6 bases from J, the junction kept 14 bases outside the gene matches. This CDR3 comprises 16 residues. CDR1 and CDR2 (germline): MDHEN, SYDVKM. The DNA for the CDR3 is TGTGCCAGCAGGGGACAGGGGAACCACCTCCTTCTCGAGCAGTACTTC. Its protein product is CASRGQGNHLLLEQYF.